This TCR beta chain was documented in a study of T cell changes during pregnancy in multiple sclerosis. The ends lost 4 bases at V and 7 bases at J; junction bases unmatched: 7. The CDR3 consists of 15 residues. Germline assignment: CDR1 SGHVS and CDR2 FNYEAQ. Some clones are missing from TCRdb's copy, which holds only in-frame ones; the method was immunoSEQ multiplex PCR. The sample records about 51,000 clones, approximately 92% being singletons. Sequences were derived from CD4+ T cells from peripheral blood mononuclear cells, sampled in the third trimester of pregnancy. This receptor was identified in a female donor with multiple sclerosis, enrolled in a pregnancy study. The chain couples TRBV7-6 to TRBJ2-2; TRBD1 matches at 9 bases. The CDR3: CASSSNTGGIGELFF. The CDR3 DNA is TGTGCCAGCAGCTCGAATACAGGGGGCATCGGGGAGCTGTTTTTT.